This record concerns one T cell receptor beta chain sequence. What this receptor recognizes is not known. No quality values exist for individual bases; no much larger clone is one base distant. The cohort consisted of fewer than 700 healthy bone marrow donors. All cohort members were sampled while nominally healthy, although unrecorded immune exposures were likely present. Of the 650 to 750 cohort members, about 280 had positive CMV serostatus and 350 to 450 had negative CMV serostatus, and CMV serostatus was not recorded for the donor. Every donor gave a peripheral blood sample, and the peripheral blood mononuclear cells from that sample were used for TCR beta sequencing. Genomic DNA extraction from the blood cell samples was performed with the Qiagen DNeasy Blood Extraction Kit. This sample is part of a study of cytomegalovirus exposure and HLA in healthy donors (dated by TCRdb to about 2017). Describing the broader study: In an earlier analysis of several hundred of the donors, 276 Gb of sequence data and some 100 million unique TCR beta sequences from 180 million or so T cells were reported. Roughly 300 gigabases of sequencing data and roughly 81 million unique TCR sequences made up an early release that covered 500 to 650 HLA-typed donors. Among the roughly 370 genotyped donors, approximately 77% belonged to the genetic ancestry cluster associated with self-reported Caucasian donors. The study aimed to test whether signatures of past pathogen exposure could be identified by cataloging public T cell receptors. Using immunosequencing, the study profiled T cell repertoires from 500 to 800 subjects and related those repertoires to cytomegalovirus serostatus. Besides the first cohort of some 670 subjects, a separate validation cohort made up of roughly 130 different subjects was used. The study combined high-throughput TCR immunosequencing, statistical association of individual TCRs with disease status, and machine learning to predict cytomegalovirus infection status. A later analysis re-examined previously published TCR beta repertoires from roughly 650 donors and added high-resolution HLA genotyping to investigate patterns of TCR occurrence. The later analysis used no new phenotypic data to find candidate immune exposures, relying instead on TCR beta sequences and their occurrence across donors. An earlier analysis of some 500 of the donors applied high-throughput TCR beta sequencing to assess whether each TCR beta V gene segment acted as functional or pseudogenic. Donor age, sex, ethnicity and CMV serostatus were compiled alongside the repertoire data. In a later genetic analysis, genome-wide SNP genotypes for about 55% of the roughly 670 donors were used, and that subset was treated as a discovery cohort. Every discovery cohort repertoire had been produced on one sequencing platform. Both class I and class II loci were covered by HLA typing, at four-digit resolution. Typing coverage differed by locus: A, B, C, DRB1 and DQB1 were typed in roughly 620-630 donors, DQA1 in 500 to 550, DPA1 in around 580, and DPB1 in 400 to 480. About 5 DR-DQ haplotypes were handled as single units for association and clustering, since linkage in the cohort was strong. Among over 350 genotyped donors of the cohort, an average of approximately 230,000 unique TCR beta nucleotide sequences were sequenced per donor, roughly 18% of them non-productive. Study-wide findings and limitations: In vitro tests confirmed that a few of the cytomegalovirus-associated TCR beta chains recognize cytomegalovirus antigens. When HLA alleles, especially DR and DQ, strongly co-occurred, attributing TCR associations to individual alleles was difficult. The sequencing pipeline was judged likely to have produced a cluster of highly shared sequence variants as a technical artifact. In a later analysis, 16,951 TCR beta sequences were associated with specific HLA alleles at a false discovery rate of 0.05. In a later genetic analysis, fewer N-insertions in productive TCRs were reported among donors in an Asian-associated ancestry cluster than the approximately 710-donor mean. Some 15 rarely observed V segments, including chromosome 9 orphons, were excluded from the earlier analysis of approximately 500 of the donors because counts were too low. According to a later analysis, parvovirus B19, influenza, CMV and Epstein-Barr virus appeared linked to several top co-occurrence clusters. The only immune exposure information available for the cohort was CMV serostatus. An earlier analysis of approximately 590 of the donors showed that most TCR beta V segments appeared in productive rearrangements either about 87% or about 30% of the time, which broadly matched IMGT annotations. Sequencing depth was assumed to be roughly uniform across donors in the presence/absence analyses, though that assumption may not hold. A later analysis found that most CMV-associated TCR beta chains appeared HLA-restricted, with HLA associations seemingly driven largely by CMV exposure. This cohort had only TCR beta chains sequenced, and the lack of alpha or paired-chain data limited which features could be detected. Correlated functional status among segregating V segments might be attributable to linkage disequilibrium, but an unknown experimental factor could not be ruled out. A total of fewer than 200 TCR beta chains were listed by the study as associated with cytomegalovirus. A further reported finding was that TCR beta sequences accurately predicted the HLA-A and HLA-B alleles for most subjects in the first cohort. Because HLA typing was missing for some donors at each locus, association tests included only the typed subset. The authors suggested that the approach could potentially be extended to other disease states and immunological phenotypes. In a later analysis, HLA-associated TCR beta chains were found to be more clonally expanded and to have lower generation probabilities than equally common non-associated chains. The classifier was reported to diagnose cytomegalovirus status with high specificity and sensitivity in both the original cohort and the validation cohort. A later genetic analysis associated a missense DCLRE1C variant with V-gene and J-gene trimming of TCR beta chains, and an independent cohort replicated the association. While some public TCRs were present in many individuals, most TCR sequences turned up only very rarely across donors. A later analysis found that TCR association rates varied across HLA loci, with DRB1 alleles showing the most associated TCRs and HLA-C alleles the fewest.

The library was generated by the immunoSEQ multiplex PCR assay. A mixture of 60 forward primers for TCR Vbeta segments and 13 reverse primers for TCR Jbeta segments was used in the multiplex PCR. A multiplex PCR assay on genomic DNA amplified the CDR3 region of rearranged TCR beta genes. The Illumina HiSeq System was used to sequence the amplified TCR beta libraries as 87-base-pair reads. On the authors' methods: A later analysis tallied about 77 million unique TCR beta chains across the 600 to 700 repertoires, and approximately 9.9 million of those chains were shared by two or more donors. Raw reads were error-corrected and collapsed into unique sequences with a nearest-neighbor algorithm that merged closely related sequences to remove PCR and sequencing errors. CDR3 sequences were aligned to IMGT reference sequences to assign V, D and J gene segments. For a sequence to be retained, a match of at least six nucleotides was required to both a V gene segment and a J gene segment. Rearrangements were called productive when the CDR3 lacked stop codons and stayed in frame with V and J; all others were non-productive. CDR3 was defined according to IMGT convention as the region running from the second conserved V-encoded cysteine to the conserved J-encoded phenylalanine. Sequences without an unambiguous match to a single V gene segment were excluded from the earlier analysis of a few hundred of the donors. An earlier analysis of fewer than 750 of the donors called V segments functional above 56.7% productive rearrangements and segregating when the between-donor standard deviation exceeded 5%. A statistical classification framework was built to diagnose cytomegalovirus status from the catalog of TCR beta chain sequences. In a later analysis, TCR nucleotide sequences were compared against IMGT/GENE-DB human TR gene sequences so that V and J genes could be assigned. A later analysis assigned CDR3 sequences and most-parsimonious VDJ recombination scenarios with the TCRdist pipeline. In a later analysis, each TCR beta chain was defined by its CDR3 amino acid sequence together with its V-gene family, and reads lacking a unique V-gene family were excluded. As a way to deal with suspected cross-contamination and a sequencing artifact, a later analysis dropped over 550 nucleotide sequences that were highly shared and had low generation probability. For each public chain, a later analysis derived a clonal expansion index from normalized ranks of inferred template counts within each repertoire. Generation probabilities in a later analysis came from a VDJ recombination model fitted to out-of-frame rearrangements, and those results were checked against IGoR. In a later analysis, TCR-TCR, TCR-HLA and TCR-CMV co-occurrence was scored with hypergeometric tests, and a repertoire-size bias correction was applied to TCR pairs. In a later analysis, false discovery rates were estimated by permuting HLA or CMV assignments 20 times. In a later analysis, co-occurring TCRs were grouped with DBSCAN, and TCRdist sequence similarity was added when clustering was performed within HLA-allele-positive subsets. Repertoires with fewer than 30,000 or more than 120,000 public chains were left out of co-occurrence clustering, as were five repertoires with anomalous nucleotide sharing. TCRdb mirrors the immuneACCESS table, restricted to in-frame sequences. Some clones are absent from its copies; in checked studies, under half trace to an unresolved V gene, and the reason for the others is unknown. That table supplies the V and J calls and clone size; D and trimming were determined from the DNA. The sample data list about 72,000 clones, and more than 80% of these were observed just once. The top ten hold around 7% of the sample.

The sequence came from a human donor in good health. Sequencing used PBMCs.

The CDR3 region: CASSVYSGGVKTQYF. In nucleotides, the sequence is TGTGCCAGCAGCGTTTATAGCGGGGGGGTAAAGACCCAGTACTTC. The chain joins TRBV9 to TRBJ2-5; the central 11 bases match TRBD2. The CDR3 covers 15 residues, taking in both the cysteine and the phenylalanine. The entry retains the CDR3 DNA only, 45 bases that are in frame from base 1. The germline V gene supplies CDR1 SGDLS and CDR2 YYNGEE. Germline trimming: 2 bases from V, 6 bases from J; junction bases outside gene matches: 6.